One and the same sample provided the 23 T cell receptor beta chains below, sequenced in a study of blood T cell repertoires in COVID-19. TCRdb's copy holds only in-frame clones and misses some; the assay was immunoSEQ multiplex PCR. The data show approximately 270,000 clones, 65% to 90% seen once. Sequenced input: PBMCs or T cells enriched from blood (not recorded which). Receptors were obtained from a man aged 35 to 55 who had recovered from COVID-19.

The gene calls are TRBV18 and TRBJ1-2; 8 bases line up with TRBD1. V was clipped by 2 bases and J by 5 bases; unmatched bases: 10. The CDR3 covers 16 residues. The V gene's germline CDR1 is KGHSH and CDR2 LQKENI. Written as DNA, the CDR3 is TGTGCCAGCTCACCAGCCGGACAGGGCGGAGGATATGGCTACACCTTC. Its protein product is CASSPAGQGGGYGYTF.

The V call is TRBV29-1, the J call TRBJ1-1, with no clear D. Trimming left V 3 bases short and J 1 base short, with 6 bases between. Germline V lookup: CDR1 SQVTM, CDR2 ANQGSEA. The CDR3 totals 12 residues. CDR3 sequence: CSVDRGNTEAFF. CDR3 DNA: TGCAGCGTTGATCGGGGGAACACTGAAGCTTTCTTT.

V is TRBV27 and J is TRBJ1-1, with no clear D. Trimming left V 4 bases short and J 0 bases short, with 6 bases between. CDR1 is MNHEY and CDR2 is SMNVEV in the germline V gene (reference sequence). This CDR3 has 13 residues. For the CDR3, the DNA is TGTGCCAGCAGTTCTCGGGTGAACACTGAAGCTTTCTTT. It encodes CASSSRVNTEAFF.

V gene TRBV27 combines with J gene TRBJ1-5, with TRBD1 as a possible D gene (5 bases). Germline V gene lookup returns CDR1 MNHEY and CDR2 SMNVEV (reference sequence). The CDR3 loop spans 16 amino acids. V shed 3 bases and J shed 7 bases, with 19 bases lying between them. The CDR3 bases are TGTGCCAGCAGTTTTTTGGGTCCCAGGGCCGGGCAGCCCCAGCATTTT. Translation: CASSFLGPRAGQPQHF.

The J gene is TRBJ1-1, the V gene TRBV7-9; D call uncertain. Trimming took off 3 bases at V and 3 bases at J, with 8 bases between the two ends. This CDR3 is built from 13 residues. The germline V gene has CDR1 SEHNR and CDR2 FQNEAQ (reference sequence). The CDR3, as DNA: TGTGCCAGCAGCTTTGGTTCGGACACTGAAGCTTTCTTT. The encoded protein is CASSFGSDTEAFF.

The chain has TRBV6-2 or TRBV6-3 and TRBJ2-3; 12 nucleotides agree with TRBD2. The CDR3 is made up of 18 amino acids. Germline values: CDR1 MNHEY, CDR2 SVGEGT. V lost 2 bases and J lost 0; bases outside the gene matches: 6. In nucleotides, the CDR3 is TGTGCCAGCAGTTACAAACGGACTAGCGGGGAGAGCACAGATACGCAGTATTTT. Protein sequence: CASSYKRTSGESTDTQYF.

The genes are TRBV11-2 and TRBJ1-6, with D possibly TRBD1 on 5 matching bases. Trimming pared 5 bases from V and 9 bases from J, leaving 17 bases between. CDR1 is SGHAT and CDR2 is FQNNGV in the germline V gene. CDR3 length: 15 residues. The CDR3 here is CASSQKTGEGSPLHF. In DNA form, the CDR3 reads TGTGCCAGCAGCCAAAAGACGGGGGAGGGTTCACCCCTCCACTTT.

The sample holds one count of this clone. The chain carries TRBV10-3 and TRBJ1-1; no reliable D call. Looked up from germline, CDR1 is ENHRY and CDR2 is SYGVKD. This CDR3 has 15 residues. Trimming removed 10 bases from V and 2 bases from J, with 20 bases in between. The CDR3 loop reads CATTGPPAGNTEAFF. In DNA form, the CDR3 reads TGTGCCACGACCGGGCCGCCGGCGGGTAACACTGAAGCTTTCTTT.

The rearrangement joins TRBV27 to TRBJ2-5; weak D call: TRBD2 (5 bases). The CDR3 spans 14 residues. V was clipped by 2 bases and J by 1 base, with 8 bases between them. In germline, CDR1 is MNHEY, CDR2 SMNVEV (reference sequence). This CDR3 reads CASSLKRPQETQYF. CDR3 DNA sequence: TGTGCCAGCAGTTTAAAGCGGCCCCAAGAGACCCAGTACTTC.

The gene calls are TRBV29-1 and TRBJ2-3; 11 nucleotides align to TRBD2. There are 15 residues in the CDR3. Trimming removed 2 bases from V and 4 bases from J; junction bases left unmatched: 5. Germline V gene sequence: CDR1 SQVTM, CDR2 ANQGSEA. CDR3: CSVERLAGGSDTQYF. The CDR3 nucleotides read TGCAGCGTTGAAAGGCTAGCGGGAGGATCAGATACGCAGTATTTT.

The chain employs TRBV10-3 and TRBJ2-5; tentatively, D is TRBD1 (5 bases). The V gene's germline CDR1 is ENHRY and CDR2 SYGVKD. The CDR3 loop spans 16 amino acids. Trimming stripped 0 bases from V and 6 bases from J, with 17 bases between. The CDR3 region is CAISESQGGFEKTQYF. The DNA of the CDR3 is TGTGCCATCAGTGAGTCGCAGGGTGGGTTTGAGAAGACCCAGTACTTC.

This clone has just one count. The chain joins TRBV5-1 to TRBJ1-4; 9 nucleotides agree with TRBD1. The germline gives CDR1 SGHRS, CDR2 YFSETQ. This CDR3 spans 17 amino acids. The J segment lost 0 bases and the V segment lost 0 bases, leaving 3 bases of the junction unmatched. The CDR3 loop is CASSLVTGGSTNEKLFF. The DNA for the CDR3 is TGCGCCAGCAGCTTGGTGACAGGGGGGTCAACTAATGAAAAACTGTTTTTT.

The rearrangement joins TRBV3-1 (or the pseudogene TRBV3-2) to TRBJ1-2; D remains ambiguous. V lost 0 bases to trimming and J lost 0 bases, with 11 bases between them. Germline V gene sequence: CDR1 LGHDT, CDR2 YNNKEL (reference sequence). The CDR3 sequence is 16 residues long. CDR3 sequence (DNA): TGTGCCAGCAGCCAAGAGTTGGGCAGGCCTAACTATGGCTACACCTTC. Protein: CASSQELGRPNYGYTF.

The chain combines TRBV6-5 with TRBJ2-3; D is possibly TRBD2 (6 bases). Trimming stripped 0 bases from V and 0 bases from J, with 10 bases between. CDR3 size: 16 residues. Germline loops: CDR1 MNHEY, CDR2 SVGAGI. The CDR3 here is CASSYSDGTSTDTQYF. CDR3 bases: TGTGCCAGCAGTTACTCAGATGGGACTAGCACAGATACGCAGTATTTT.

V usage is TRBV11-2 and J usage is TRBJ1-1; D possibly corresponds to TRBD1 (6 bases). This CDR3 is 15 amino acids long. Germline CDR1 is SGHAT and CDR2 is FQNNGV. V lost 2 bases and J lost 6, with 16 bases in between. CDR3 in amino acids: CASSLSPGERAEAFF. DNA of the CDR3: TGTGCCAGCAGCTTAAGTCCAGGGGAAAGGGCTGAAGCTTTCTTT.

The CDR3 protein is CASRGPAQPQHF. The CDR3 nucleotides are TGTGCCAGCAGGGGGCCAGCTCAGCCCCAGCATTTT. This sequence joins TRBV27 and TRBJ1-5; perhaps TRBD1 as D (5 bases). The CDR3 contains 12 residues. The ends were cut back, 6 bases at V and 6 bases at J, with 9 bases in the middle. The germline V gene has CDR1 MNHEY and CDR2 SMNVEV (reference sequence).

The chain couples TRBV29-1 to TRBJ2-6, with D uncertain. CDR3 length equals 14 residues. V was trimmed by 0 bases and J by 2 bases, leaving 5 bases between them. In germline, CDR1 is SQVTM, CDR2 ANQGSEA. The CDR3 spells CSVEDPTGANVLTF. The CDR3 nucleotides read TGCAGCGTTGAAGACCCCACTGGGGCCAACGTCCTGACTTTC.

This chain connects TRBV30 to TRBJ1-6, with TRBD1 identical over 7 bases. The V gene end was trimmed by 0 bases and the J gene end by 8 bases; junction bases not matched to a gene: 7. Germline V lookup: CDR1 GTSNPN, CDR2 SVGIG (reference sequence). The length of the CDR3 is 15 residues. The CDR3 nucleotides are TGTGCCTGGAGTGTAGGGGTCAGGGGGGATTCACCCCTCCACTTT. Protein sequence: CAWSVGVRGDSPLHF.

J is TRBJ2-5 and V is TRBV9; the D gene is possibly TRBD2 (5 bases). Germline V gives CDR1 SGDLS, CDR2 YYNGEE. The V end was cut by 3 bases, the J end by 5 bases, with 11 bases between. The CDR3 spans 13 residues. In nucleotides, the CDR3 is TGTGCCAGCAGCGGACTGGGAGTGGAGACCCAGTACTTC. Its protein product is CASSGLGVETQYF.

With respect to this clone: Distinct nucleotide sequences in the sample also encode this CDR3. V gene TRBV19 combines with J gene TRBJ1-5; the D is unclear. Trimming shortened V by 3 bases and J by 5 bases, and 11 bases separated the two germline ends. In germline, CDR1 is LNHDA, CDR2 SQIVND (reference sequence). The CDR3 is 14 amino acids. For the CDR3, the DNA is TGTGCCAGTAGTATCGAACTCGGGGATCAGCCCCAGCATTTT. Translated: CASSIELGDQPQHF.

The chain employs TRBV4-3 and TRBJ2-7, with 12 bases aligning to TRBD1. CDR1 is LGHNA and CDR2 is YSLEER in the germline V gene. The length of the CDR3 is 18 residues. Unmatched junction bases numbered 9, after V lost 3 bases and J lost 0 bases. CDR3 loop: CASSQGDRGRVGSYEQYF. CDR3 sequence (DNA): TGCGCCAGCAGCCAGGGGGACAGGGGGCGGGTTGGCTCCTACGAGCAGTACTTC.

The V call is TRBV4-1, the J call TRBJ1-5, with D perhaps TRBD1 (6 bases). The CDR3 extends over 15 amino acids. The V end lost 6 bases, the J end lost 0 bases, and 12 bases lay between the germline ends. CDR1 and CDR2 from the germline V gene are MGHRA and YSYEKL. The CDR3 DNA reads as TGCGCCAGCAGAAAACAGGGATATAGCAATCAGCCCCAGCATTTT. Its protein is CASRKQGYSNQPQHF.

The chain uses TRBV9 and TRBJ2-7; 11 nucleotides match TRBD2. V was pared by 3 bases and J by 5 bases, with 13 bases of the junction left unmatched. The CDR3 has 17 amino acids. Germline CDR1 and CDR2: SGDLS and YYNGEE. The CDR3 DNA is TGTGCCAGCAGCGCCTCCGGGACTAGCGGTGGTATGGACGAGCAGTACTTC. It specifies CASSASGTSGGMDEQYF.